The entry that follows covers one TCR beta chain sequence. The target antigen is unknown. Isolated RNA was reverse transcribed in full, so expressed TCRB transcripts were sequenced. Sequenced by immunoSEQ multiplex PCR; TCRdb stores in-frame clones only, minus some. The repertoire holds some 70,000 clones, roughly half seen once, with 0.65% to 0.85% in the top ten. The record originates from a study of beta chain features in type 1 diabetes. Broader study findings: Significant though moderate, a shortening of TCRB CDR3s appeared in all four CD4+ subsets of Type 1 diabetes patients. In type 1 diabetes patients, VDJ junctions had fewer insertions; deletions at these junctions were more frequent.

The CDR3 length is 18 residues. Germline values: CDR1 MDHEN, CDR2 SYDVKM. V shed 4 bases, J shed 0 bases, and the junction held 12 bases outside the gene matches. The rearrangement joins TRBV28 to TRBJ1-2; 9 bases agree with TRBD1. Source material: central memory CD4+ T cells from blood. The sequence was collected from a man under 40 with type 1 diabetes. DNA of the CDR3: TGTGCCAGCAGTTCCCTCGGGACAGGGACCCTAGCTAACTATGGCTACACCTTC. Translating it yields CASSSLGTGTLANYGYTF.